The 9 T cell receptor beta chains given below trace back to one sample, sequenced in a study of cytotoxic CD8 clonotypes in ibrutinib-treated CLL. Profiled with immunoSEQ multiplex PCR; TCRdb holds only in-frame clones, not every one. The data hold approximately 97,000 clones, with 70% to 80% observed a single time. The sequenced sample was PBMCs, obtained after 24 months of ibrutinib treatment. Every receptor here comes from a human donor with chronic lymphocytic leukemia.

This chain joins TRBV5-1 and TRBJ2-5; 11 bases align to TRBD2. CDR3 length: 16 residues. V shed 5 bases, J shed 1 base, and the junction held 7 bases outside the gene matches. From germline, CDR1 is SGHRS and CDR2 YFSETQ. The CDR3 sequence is CASRSGTSGFQETQYF. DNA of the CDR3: TGCGCCAGCAGGTCCGGGACTAGCGGATTCCAAGAGACCCAGTACTTC.

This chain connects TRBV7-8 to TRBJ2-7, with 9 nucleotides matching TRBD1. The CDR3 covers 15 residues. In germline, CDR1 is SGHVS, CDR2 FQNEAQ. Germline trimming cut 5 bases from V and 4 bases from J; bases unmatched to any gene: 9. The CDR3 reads CASSAVGQGSYEQYF. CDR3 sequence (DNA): TGTGCCAGCAGCGCCGTAGGACAGGGGAGTTACGAGCAGTACTTC.

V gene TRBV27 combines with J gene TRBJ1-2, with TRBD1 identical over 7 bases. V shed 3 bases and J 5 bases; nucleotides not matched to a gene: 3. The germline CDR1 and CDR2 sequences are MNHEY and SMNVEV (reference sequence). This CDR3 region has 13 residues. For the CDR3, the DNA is TGTGCCAGCAGTTTTCCAGGGGGATATGGCTACACCTTC. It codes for CASSFPGGYGYTF.

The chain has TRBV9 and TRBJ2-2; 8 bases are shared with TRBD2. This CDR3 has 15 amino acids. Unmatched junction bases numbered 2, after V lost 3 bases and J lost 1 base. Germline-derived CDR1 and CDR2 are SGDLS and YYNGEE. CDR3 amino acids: CASSGSGMNTGELFF. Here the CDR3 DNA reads TGTGCCAGCAGCGGTAGCGGGATGAACACCGGGGAGCTGTTTTTT.

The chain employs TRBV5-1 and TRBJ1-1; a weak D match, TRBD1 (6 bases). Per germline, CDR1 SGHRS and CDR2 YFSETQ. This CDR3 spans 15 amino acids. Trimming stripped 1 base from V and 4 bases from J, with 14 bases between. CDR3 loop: CASSLRGGSITEAFF. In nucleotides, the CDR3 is TGCGCCAGCAGCTTGCGAGGGGGTTCAATCACTGAAGCTTTCTTT.

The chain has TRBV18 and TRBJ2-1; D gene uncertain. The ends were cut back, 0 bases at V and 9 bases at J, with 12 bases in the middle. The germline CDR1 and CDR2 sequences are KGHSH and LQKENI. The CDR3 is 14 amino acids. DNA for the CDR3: TGTGCCAGCTCACCACCCATACCCACGGCTGAGCAGTTCTTC. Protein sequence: CASSPPIPTAEQFF. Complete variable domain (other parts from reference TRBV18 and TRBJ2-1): NAGVMQNPRHLVRRRGQEARLRCSPMKGHSHVYWYRQLPEEGLKFMVYLQKENIIDESGMPKERFSAEFPKEGPSILRIQQVVRGDSAAYFCASSPPIPTAEQFFGPGTRLTVL.

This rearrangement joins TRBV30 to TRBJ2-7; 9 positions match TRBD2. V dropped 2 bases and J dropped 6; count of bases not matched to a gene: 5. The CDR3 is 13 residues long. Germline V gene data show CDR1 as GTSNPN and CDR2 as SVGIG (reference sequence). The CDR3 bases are TGTGCCTGGAGTTGGGGACTAGCAATCGAGCAGTACTTC. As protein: CAWSWGLAIEQYF.

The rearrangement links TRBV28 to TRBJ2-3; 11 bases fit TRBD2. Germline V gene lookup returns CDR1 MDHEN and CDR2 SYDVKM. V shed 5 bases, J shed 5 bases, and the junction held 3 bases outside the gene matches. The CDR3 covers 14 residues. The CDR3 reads CASSGTSGGDTQYF. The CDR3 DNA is TGTGCCAGCAGTGGTACTAGCGGGGGAGATACGCAGTATTTT.

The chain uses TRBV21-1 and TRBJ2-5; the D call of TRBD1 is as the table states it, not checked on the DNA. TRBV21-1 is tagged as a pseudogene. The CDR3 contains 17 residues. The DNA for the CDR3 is TGTGCCAGCAGCAAAGATCTAAGGAAACAGGGAGAAGAGACCCAGTACTTC. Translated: CASSKDLRKQGEETQYF.